Listed here is a single T cell receptor (beta chain). The antigen remains unidentified. The sample comes from a study of shared clonotypes between healthy human individuals. Study-level information: The cohort had two women and a few men, ages 18 to 49. There were three CD4 naive, three CD4 memory, two CD8 naive and one CD8 memory plates per donor.

Study-level points and caveats: Estimated richness was generally greater in naive than memory subsets.

As defined, naive CD8 cells were CD45RO-negative and positively selected for CCR7, with terminally differentiated effector memory CD45RA+ cells excluded. CDR1 is SQVTM, CDR2 ANQGSEA, per germline. CDR3 length: 15 residues. Trimming removed 0 bases from V and 0 bases from J, with 11 bases in between. Sequenced by immunoSEQ multiplex PCR; TCRdb stores in-frame clones only, minus some. The table shows hundreds of thousands of clones, with approximately 95% occurring only once. Material for sequencing was naive CD8+ T cells sorted from blood. The TCR comes from a woman in her twenties or thirties in good health. The genes are TRBV29-1 and TRBJ1-2, with unresolved D. CDR3 nucleotide sequence: TGCAGCGTTGAAGATCTTGGTCCGTCTAACTATGGCTACACCTTC. It is translated as CSVEDLGPSNYGYTF.